Here is one TCR beta chain with its context. The antigen is not known. V shed 3 bases, J shed 4 bases, and the junction held 8 bases outside the gene matches. CDR3 length equals 16 residues. Germline V gives CDR1 KGHSH, CDR2 LQKENI. The sample belongs to a study of cytomegalovirus exposure and HLA in healthy donors. Study results and limitations: Later analysis identified several of the most significant clusters that appeared linked to common viral pathogens.

PCR involved 60 Vbeta and 13 Jbeta primers. Assay used: immunoSEQ multiplex PCR; TCRdb lists only in-frame clones, some missing. The profile covers 200,000 or so clones, with 82% appearing a single time and roughly 6% taken by the ten largest. Sequencing was done on a sample of PBMCs. The rearrangement uses TRBV18 and TRBJ1-5; 8 bases are shared with TRBD1. This TCR was recovered from a woman aged 50 to 60 in good health and CMV-seropositive. The CDR3 loop reads CASSPMDRELNQPQHF. For the CDR3, the DNA is TGTGCCAGCTCACCCATGGACAGGGAACTTAATCAGCCCCAGCATTTT.